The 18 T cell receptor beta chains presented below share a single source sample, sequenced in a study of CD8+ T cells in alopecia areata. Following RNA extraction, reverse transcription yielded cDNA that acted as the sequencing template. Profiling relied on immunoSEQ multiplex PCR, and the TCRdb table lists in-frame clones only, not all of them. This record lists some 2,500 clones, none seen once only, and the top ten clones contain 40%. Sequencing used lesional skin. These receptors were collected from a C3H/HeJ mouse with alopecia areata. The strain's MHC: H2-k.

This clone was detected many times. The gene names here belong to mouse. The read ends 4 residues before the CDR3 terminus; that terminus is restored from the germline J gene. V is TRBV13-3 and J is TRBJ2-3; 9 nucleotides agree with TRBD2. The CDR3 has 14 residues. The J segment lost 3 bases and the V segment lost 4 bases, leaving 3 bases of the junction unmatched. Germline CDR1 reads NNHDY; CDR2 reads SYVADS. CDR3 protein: CASSMGGRAETLYF. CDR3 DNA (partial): TGTGCCAGCAGTATGGGGGGGCGAGCAGAA.

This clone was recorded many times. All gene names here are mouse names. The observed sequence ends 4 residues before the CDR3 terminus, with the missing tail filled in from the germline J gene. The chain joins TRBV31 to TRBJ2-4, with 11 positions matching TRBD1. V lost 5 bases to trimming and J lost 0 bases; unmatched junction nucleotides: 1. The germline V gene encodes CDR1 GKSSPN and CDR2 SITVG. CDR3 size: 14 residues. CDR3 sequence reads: CAWGQGASQNTLYF. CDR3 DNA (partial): TGTGCCTGGGGACAGGGGGCTAGTCAAAAC.

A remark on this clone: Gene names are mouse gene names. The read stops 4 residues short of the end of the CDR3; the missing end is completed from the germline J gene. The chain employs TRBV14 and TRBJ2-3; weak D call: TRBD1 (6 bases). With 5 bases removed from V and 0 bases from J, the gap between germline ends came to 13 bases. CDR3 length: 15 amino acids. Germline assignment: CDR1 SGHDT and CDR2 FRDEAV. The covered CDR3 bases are TGTGCCAGCAGGGGTCTCGACAGGAGTGCAGAA. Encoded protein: CASRGLDRSAE. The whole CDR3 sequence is CASRGLDRSAETLYF.

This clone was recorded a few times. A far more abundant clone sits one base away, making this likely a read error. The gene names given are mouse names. CDR3 protein: CASRDLGAEQFF. CDR3 DNA, as far as it was read: TGTGCCAGCAGGGATCTGGGTGCT. The chain is built from TRBV13-1 and TRBJ2-1; weak D call: TRBD2 (5 bases). The DNA ends 4 residues before the CDR3 does, and the rest of the CDR3 is filled in from the germline J gene. This CDR3 spans 12 amino acids. Trimming stripped 5 bases from V and 6 bases from J, with 9 bases between. Germline loops: CDR1 NSHNY, CDR2 SYGAGN.

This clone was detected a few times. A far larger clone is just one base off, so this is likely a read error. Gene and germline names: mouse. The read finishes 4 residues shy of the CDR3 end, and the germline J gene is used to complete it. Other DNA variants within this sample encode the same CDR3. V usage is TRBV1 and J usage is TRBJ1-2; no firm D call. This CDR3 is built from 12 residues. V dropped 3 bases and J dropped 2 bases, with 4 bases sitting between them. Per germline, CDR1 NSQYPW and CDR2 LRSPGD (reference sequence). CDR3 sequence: CTCSASNSDYTF. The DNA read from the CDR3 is TGCACCTGCAGTGCCTCTAACTCC.

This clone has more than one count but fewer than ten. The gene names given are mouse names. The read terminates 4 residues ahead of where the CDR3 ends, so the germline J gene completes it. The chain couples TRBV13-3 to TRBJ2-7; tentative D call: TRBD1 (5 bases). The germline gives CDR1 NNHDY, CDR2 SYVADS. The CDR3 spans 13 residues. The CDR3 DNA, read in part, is TGTGCCAGCAGTTTCCCTAGGGGTTAT. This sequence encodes CASSFPRGY. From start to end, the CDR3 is CASSFPRGYEQYF.

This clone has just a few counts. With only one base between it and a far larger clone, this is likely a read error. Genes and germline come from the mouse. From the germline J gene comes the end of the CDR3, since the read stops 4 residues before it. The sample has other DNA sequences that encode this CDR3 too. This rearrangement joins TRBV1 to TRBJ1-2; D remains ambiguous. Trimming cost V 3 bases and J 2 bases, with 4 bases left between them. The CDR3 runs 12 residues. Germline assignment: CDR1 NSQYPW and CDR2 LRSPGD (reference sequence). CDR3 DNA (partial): TGCACCTGCAGTGCTTCTAACTCC. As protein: CTCSASNS. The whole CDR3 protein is CTCSASNSDYTF.

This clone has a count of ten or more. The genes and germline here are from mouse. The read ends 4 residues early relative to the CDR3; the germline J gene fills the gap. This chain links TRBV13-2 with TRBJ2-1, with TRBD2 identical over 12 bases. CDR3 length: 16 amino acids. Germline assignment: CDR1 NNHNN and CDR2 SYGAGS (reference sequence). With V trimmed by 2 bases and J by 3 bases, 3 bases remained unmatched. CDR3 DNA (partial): TGTGCCAGCGGTGAGACTGGGGGGGCGCCCTATGCT. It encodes CASGETGGAPYA. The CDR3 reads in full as CASGETGGAPYAEQFF.

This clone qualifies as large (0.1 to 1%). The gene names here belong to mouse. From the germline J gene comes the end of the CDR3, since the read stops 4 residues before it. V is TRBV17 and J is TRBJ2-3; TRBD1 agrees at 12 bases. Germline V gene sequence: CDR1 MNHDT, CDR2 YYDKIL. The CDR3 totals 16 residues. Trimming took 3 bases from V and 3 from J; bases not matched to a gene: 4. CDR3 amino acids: CASSSLGTGGAETLYF. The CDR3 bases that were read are TGTGCTAGCAGTAGTCTTGGGACAGGGGGCGCAGAA.

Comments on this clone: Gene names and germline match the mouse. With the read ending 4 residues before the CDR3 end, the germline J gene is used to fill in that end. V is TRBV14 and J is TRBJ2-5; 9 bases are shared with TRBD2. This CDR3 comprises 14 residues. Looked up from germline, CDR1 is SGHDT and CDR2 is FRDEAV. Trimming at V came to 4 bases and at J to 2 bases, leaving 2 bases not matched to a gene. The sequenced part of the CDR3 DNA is TGTGCCAGCAGTATGGGGGGGCGCCAAGAC. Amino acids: CASSMGGRQD. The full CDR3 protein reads CASSMGGRQDTQYF.

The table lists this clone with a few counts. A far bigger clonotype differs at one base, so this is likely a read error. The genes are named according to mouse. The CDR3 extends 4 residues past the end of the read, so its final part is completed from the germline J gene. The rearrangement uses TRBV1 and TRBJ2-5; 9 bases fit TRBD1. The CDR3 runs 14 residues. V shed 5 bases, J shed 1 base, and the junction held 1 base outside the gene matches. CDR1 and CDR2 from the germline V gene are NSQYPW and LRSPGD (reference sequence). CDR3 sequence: CTCSRDRDQDTQYF. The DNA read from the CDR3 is TGCACCTGCAGTAGGGACAGGGACCAAGAC.

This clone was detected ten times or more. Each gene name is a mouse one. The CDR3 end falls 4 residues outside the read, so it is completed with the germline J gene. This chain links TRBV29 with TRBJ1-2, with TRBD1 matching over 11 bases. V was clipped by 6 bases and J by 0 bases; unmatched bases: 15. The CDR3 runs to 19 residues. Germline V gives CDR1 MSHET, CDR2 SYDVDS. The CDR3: CASRSRPVPGQGANSDYTF. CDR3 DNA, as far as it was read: TGTGCTAGCAGGAGCCGACCGGTCCCGGGACAGGGGGCAAACTCC.

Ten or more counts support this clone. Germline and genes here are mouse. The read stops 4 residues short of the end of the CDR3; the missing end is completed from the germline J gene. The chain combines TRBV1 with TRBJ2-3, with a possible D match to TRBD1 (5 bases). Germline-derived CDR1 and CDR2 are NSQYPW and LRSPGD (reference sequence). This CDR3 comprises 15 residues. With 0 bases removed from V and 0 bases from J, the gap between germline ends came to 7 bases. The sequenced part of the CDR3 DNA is TGCACCTGCAGTGCAGAGAGGGGTAGTGCAGAA. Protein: CTCSAERGSAE. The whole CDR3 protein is CTCSAERGSAETLYF. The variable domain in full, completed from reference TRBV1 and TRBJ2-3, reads VTLLEQNPRWRLVPRGQAVNLRCILKNSQYPWMSWYQQDLQKQLQWLFTLRSPGDKEVKSLPGADYLATRVTDTELRLQVANMSQGRTLYCTCSAERGSAETLYFGSGTRLTVL.

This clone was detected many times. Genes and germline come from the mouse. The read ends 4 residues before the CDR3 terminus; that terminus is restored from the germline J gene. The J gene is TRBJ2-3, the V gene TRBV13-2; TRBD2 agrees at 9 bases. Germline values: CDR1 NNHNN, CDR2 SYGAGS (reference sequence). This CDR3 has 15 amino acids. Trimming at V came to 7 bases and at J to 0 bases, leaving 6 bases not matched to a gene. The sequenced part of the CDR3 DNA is TGTGCCAGCAGTTTGACTGGGGGTAGTGCAGAA. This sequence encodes CASSLTGGSAE. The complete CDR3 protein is CASSLTGGSAETLYF.

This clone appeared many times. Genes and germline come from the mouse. The sequenced part of the CDR3 DNA is TGTGCCAGCAGTGGCGACTGGGGGAACTATGCT. It is translated as CASSGDWGNYA. The full CDR3 reads CASSGDWGNYAEQFF. J is TRBJ2-1 and V is TRBV13-2, with 9 positions matching TRBD2. The CDR3 is cut off 4 residues early in the read; its end comes from the germline J gene. The trim removed 7 bases at V and 1 base at J, leaving 6 bases unmatched. Germline assignment: CDR1 NNHNN and CDR2 SYGAGS (reference sequence). The CDR3 loop spans 15 amino acids.

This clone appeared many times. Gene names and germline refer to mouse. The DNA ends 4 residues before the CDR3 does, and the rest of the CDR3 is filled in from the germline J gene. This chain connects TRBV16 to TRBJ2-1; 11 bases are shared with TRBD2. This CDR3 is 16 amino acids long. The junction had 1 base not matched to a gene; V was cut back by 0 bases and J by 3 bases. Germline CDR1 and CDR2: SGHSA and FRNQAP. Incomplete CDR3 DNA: TGTGCAAGCAGCTTAGATGACTGGGGGGGCTATGCT. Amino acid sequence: CASSLDDWGGYA. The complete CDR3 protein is CASSLDDWGGYAEQFF.

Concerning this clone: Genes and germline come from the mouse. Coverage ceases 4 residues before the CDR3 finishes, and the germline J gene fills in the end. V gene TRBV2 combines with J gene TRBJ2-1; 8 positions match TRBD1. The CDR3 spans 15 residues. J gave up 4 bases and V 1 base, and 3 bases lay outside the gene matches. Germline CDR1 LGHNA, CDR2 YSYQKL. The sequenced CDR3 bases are TGTGCCAGCAGCCAAGTCGGGACAGGTTATGCT. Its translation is CASSQVGTGYA. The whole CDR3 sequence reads CASSQVGTGYAEQFF.

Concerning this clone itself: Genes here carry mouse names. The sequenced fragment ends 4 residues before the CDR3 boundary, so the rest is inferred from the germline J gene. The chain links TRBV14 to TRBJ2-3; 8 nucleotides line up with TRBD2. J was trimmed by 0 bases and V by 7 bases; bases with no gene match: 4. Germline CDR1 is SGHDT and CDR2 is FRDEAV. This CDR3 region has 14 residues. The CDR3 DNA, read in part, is TGTGCCAGCCCCACTGGGGGCAGTGCAGAA. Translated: CASPTGGSAE. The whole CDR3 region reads CASPTGGSAETLYF.